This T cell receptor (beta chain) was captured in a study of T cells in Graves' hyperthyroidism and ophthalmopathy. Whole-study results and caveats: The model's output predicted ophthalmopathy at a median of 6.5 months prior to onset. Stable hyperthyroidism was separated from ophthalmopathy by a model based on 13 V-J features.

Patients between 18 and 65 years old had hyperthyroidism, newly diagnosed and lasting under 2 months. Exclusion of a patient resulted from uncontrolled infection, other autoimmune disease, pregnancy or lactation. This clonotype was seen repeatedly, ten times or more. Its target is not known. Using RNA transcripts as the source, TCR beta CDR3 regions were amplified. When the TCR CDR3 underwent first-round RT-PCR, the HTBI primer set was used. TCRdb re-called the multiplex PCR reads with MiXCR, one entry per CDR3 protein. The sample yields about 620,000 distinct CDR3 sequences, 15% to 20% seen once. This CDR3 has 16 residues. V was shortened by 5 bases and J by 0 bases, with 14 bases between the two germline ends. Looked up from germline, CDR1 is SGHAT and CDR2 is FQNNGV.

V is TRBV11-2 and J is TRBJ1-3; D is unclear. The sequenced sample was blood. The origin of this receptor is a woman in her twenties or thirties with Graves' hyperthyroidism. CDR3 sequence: CASSTYGASSGNTIYF. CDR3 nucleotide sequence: TGTGCCAGCAGCACCTACGGAGCCTCCTCTGGAAACACCATATATTTT.